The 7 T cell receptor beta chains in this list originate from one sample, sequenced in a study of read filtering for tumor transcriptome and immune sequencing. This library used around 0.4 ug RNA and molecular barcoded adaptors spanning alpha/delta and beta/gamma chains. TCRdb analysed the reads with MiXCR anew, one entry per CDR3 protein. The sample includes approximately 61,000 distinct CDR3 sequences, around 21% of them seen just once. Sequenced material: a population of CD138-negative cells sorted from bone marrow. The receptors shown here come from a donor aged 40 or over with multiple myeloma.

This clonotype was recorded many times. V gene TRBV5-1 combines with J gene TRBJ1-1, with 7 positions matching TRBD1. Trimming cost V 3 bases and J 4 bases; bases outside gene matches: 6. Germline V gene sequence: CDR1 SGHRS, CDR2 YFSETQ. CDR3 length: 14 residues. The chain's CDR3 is CASSSAGGGTEAFF. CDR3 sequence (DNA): TGCGCCAGCAGCTCCGCAGGGGGTGGCACTGAAGCTTTCTTT.

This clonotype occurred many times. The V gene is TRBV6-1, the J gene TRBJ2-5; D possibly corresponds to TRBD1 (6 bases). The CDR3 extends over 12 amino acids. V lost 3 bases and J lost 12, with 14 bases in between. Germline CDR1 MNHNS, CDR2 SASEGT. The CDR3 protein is CASSDRGTSEYF. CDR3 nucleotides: TGTGCCAGCAGTGATAGAGGGACATCAGAGTACTTC.

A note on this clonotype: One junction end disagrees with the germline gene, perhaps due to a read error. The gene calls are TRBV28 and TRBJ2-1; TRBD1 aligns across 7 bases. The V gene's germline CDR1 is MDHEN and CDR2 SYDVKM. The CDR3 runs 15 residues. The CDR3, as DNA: TGTGCCGGCAGTTTTCCGACAGGGATTGGTGATGAGCAGTTCTTC. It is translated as CAGSFPTGIGDEQFF.

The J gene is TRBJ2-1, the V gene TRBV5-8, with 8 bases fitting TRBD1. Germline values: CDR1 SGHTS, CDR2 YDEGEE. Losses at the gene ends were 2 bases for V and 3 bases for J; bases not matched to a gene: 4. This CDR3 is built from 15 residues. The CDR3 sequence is CASSLSRGLYNEQFF. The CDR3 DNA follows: TGTGCCAGCAGCTTAAGCAGGGGGCTCTACAATGAGCAGTTCTTC.

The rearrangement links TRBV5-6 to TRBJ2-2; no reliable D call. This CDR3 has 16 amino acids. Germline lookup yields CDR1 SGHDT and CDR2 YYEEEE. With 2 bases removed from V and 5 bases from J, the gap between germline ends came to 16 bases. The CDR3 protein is CASSLRVFPRTGELFF. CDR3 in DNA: TGTGCCAGCAGCTTAAGGGTTTTTCCTCGGACCGGGGAGCTGTTTTTT. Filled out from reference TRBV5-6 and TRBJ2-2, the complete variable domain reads DAGVTQSPTHLIKTRGQQVTLRCSPKSGHDTVSWYQQALGQGPQFIFQYYEEEERQRGNFPDRFSGHQFPNYSSELNVNALLLGDSALYLCASSLRVFPRTGELFFGEGSRLTVL.

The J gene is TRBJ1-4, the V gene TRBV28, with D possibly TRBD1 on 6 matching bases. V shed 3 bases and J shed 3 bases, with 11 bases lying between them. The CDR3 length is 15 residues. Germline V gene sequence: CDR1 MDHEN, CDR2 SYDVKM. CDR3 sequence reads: CASSFAGGPNEKLFF. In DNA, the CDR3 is TGTGCCAGCAGTTTTGCGGGGGGCCCTAATGAAAAACTGTTTTTT. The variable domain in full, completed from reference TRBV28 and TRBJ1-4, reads DVKVTQSSRYLVKRTGEKVFLECVQDMDHENMFWYRQDPGLGLRLIYFSYDVKMKEKGDIPEGYSVSREKKERFSLILESASTNQTSMYLCASSFAGGPNEKLFFGSGTQLSVL.

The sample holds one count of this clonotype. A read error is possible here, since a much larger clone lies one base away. The CDR3 spells CASGYGRGRVTEAFF. The CDR3, as DNA: TGTGCCAGCGGTTACGGGAGGGGGCGAGTCACTGAAGCTTTCTTT. This rearrangement joins TRBV6-6 to TRBJ1-1, with 7 bases lining up with TRBD1. The CDR3 covers 15 residues. Per germline, CDR1 MNHNY and CDR2 SVGAGI (reference sequence).